The following is a T cell receptor (beta chain) sequence with its context. The data were taken from a study of blood T cell repertoires in COVID-19. Whole-study context: The study drew acute and convalescent COVID-19 samples from the United States, Italy and Spain. From T cells, B-cell-depleted T cells, or PBMCs came the material, which was cDNA or gDNA.

Under the authors' procedure: Reference gene primer amplification yielded estimated nucleated cell counts. Data came from immunoSEQ multiplex PCR; TCRdb stores just in-frame clones and leaves some out. That table furnishes V, J and clone size, whereas the DNA furnished D and trimming. In the table there are over 90,000 clones, about 85% of which are singletons. The origin of this receptor is a man between 45 and 60 years old with active COVID-19. Specimen: peripheral blood.

CDR3 coding DNA: TGTGCCAGCAGACGGGACACAGGCTCCTACGAGCAGTACTTC. This codes for CASRRDTGSYEQYF. The J gene is TRBJ2-7, the V gene TRBV6-5; D is perhaps TRBD1 (6 bases). Trimming took off 6 bases at V and 0 bases at J, with 12 bases between the two ends. This CDR3 region has 14 residues. Germline values: CDR1 MNHEY, CDR2 SVGAGI.